This T cell receptor (beta chain) was sequenced in a study of T cell responses to AZD1222 COVID-19 vaccine. Study-wide findings and caveats: In a largely white British group with more females than males, clonal diversity was possibly underestimated. All repertoire sampling was performed exclusively after the peak T cell response. Breadth and depth of Spike-specific TCRs rose after two AZD1222 doses. Regions 160-218 and 743-854 dominated among vaccine-associated CD4 TCRs spanning spike.

Libraries were prepared by immunoSEQ multiplex PCR; TCRdb keeps only in-frame clonotypes and omits some of them. Of approximately 150,000 clones listed, approximately 88% are singletons. In the case of this clone: Its antigen is not known.

Trimming stripped 6 bases from V and 8 bases from J, with 10 bases between. Germline lookup yields CDR1 SQVTM and CDR2 ANQGSEA. The CDR3 sequence is 11 residues long. The sequences come from peripheral blood, collected on day 0 of MenACWY control vaccination. The receptor's source is an adult in good health. The chain carries TRBV29-1 and TRBJ1-4; D gene ambiguous. In DNA, the CDR3 is TGCAGCGTGGGCCGAAGAGAAAAACTGTTTTTT. Encoded protein: CSVGRREKLFF.